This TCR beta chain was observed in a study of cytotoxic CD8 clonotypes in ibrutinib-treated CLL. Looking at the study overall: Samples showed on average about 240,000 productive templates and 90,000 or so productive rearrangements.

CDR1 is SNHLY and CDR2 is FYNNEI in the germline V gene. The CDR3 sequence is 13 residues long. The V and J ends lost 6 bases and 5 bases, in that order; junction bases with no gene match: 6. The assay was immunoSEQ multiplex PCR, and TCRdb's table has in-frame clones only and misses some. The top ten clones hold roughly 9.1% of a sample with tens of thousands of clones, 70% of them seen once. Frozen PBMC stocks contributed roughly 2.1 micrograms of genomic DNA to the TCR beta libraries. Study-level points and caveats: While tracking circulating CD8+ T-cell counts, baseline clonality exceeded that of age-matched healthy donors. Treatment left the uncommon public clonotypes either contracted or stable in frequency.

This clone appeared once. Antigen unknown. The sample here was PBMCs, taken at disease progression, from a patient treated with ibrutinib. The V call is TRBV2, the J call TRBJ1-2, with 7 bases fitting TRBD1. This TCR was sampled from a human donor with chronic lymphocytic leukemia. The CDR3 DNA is TGTGCCAGCAGGGCCAGGGGGGAGTATGGCTACACCTTC. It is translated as CASRARGEYGYTF. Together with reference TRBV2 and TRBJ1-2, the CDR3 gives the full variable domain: EPEVTQTPSHQVTQMGQEVILRCVPISNHLYFYWYRQILGQKVEFLVSFYNNEISEKSEIFDDQFSVERPDGSNFTLKIRSTKLEDSAMYFCASRARGEYGYTFGSGTRLTVV.